These T cell receptor beta chains were read from a single sample in a study of blood T cells in healthy people across ages. Via MiXCR, TCRdb re-called the 5' RACE reads, giving one row per CDR3 protein. In the table there are 850,000 to 1,000,000 distinct CDR3 sequences, about 48% of which are singletons. What was sequenced was blood. The receptors were sampled from a man younger than 45 in good health. The CDR3 runs from the conserved cysteine through the conserved F or W. A D gene is named only where the DNA matches it firmly. Size tells how often a clone was seen (once, few, many) or the class of an expanded clone, and some rows leave it out.

V	size	D	J	DNA	CDR3
TRBV5-1	NA	NA	TRBJ1-1	TGCGCCAGCAGCTCCAGGAAAGGCGGCACTGAAGCTTTCTTT	CASSSRKGGTEAFF
TRBV7-8	NA	TRBD1	TRBJ1-6	TGTGCCAGCAGCCAAATAGACAGGGCCGATTCACCCCTCCACTTT	CASSQIDRADSPLHF
TRBV7-9	NA	TRBD2	TRBJ2-3	TGTGCCAGCAGCTTAAATCGCATCGGGGGGACAGATACGCAGTATTTT	CASSLNRIGGTDTQYF
TRBV30	NA	NA	TRBJ1-4	TGTGCCTGGAGTTCCCAGGGTTTTAATGGAAAACTGTTTTTT	CAWSSQGFNGKLFF
TRBV5-1	NA	NA	TRBJ2-7	TGCGCCAGCAGCTTGGGGGTGGGGCATGGCTACGAGCAGTACTTC	CASSLGVGHGYEQYF
TRBV29-1	NA	TRBD1	TRBJ2-7	TGCAGCATTCAGGACAGGGGCTCCTACGAGCAGTACTTC	CSIQDRGSYEQYF
TRBV20-1	few	TRBD2	TRBJ2-5	TGCAGTGCTGGGAGCGGGGGCACTCAAGAGACCCAGTACTTC	CSAGSGGTQETQYF
TRBV4-2	NA	NA	TRBJ2-2	TGTGCCAGCAGCCAAGACGCGGGCGGGGGGGAGCTGTTTTTT	CASSQDAGGGELFF
TRBV4-1	few	NA	TRBJ2-1	TGCGCCACTGCGGGGAGCTACAATGAGCAGTTCTTC	CATAGSYNEQFF
TRBV12-3/TRBV12-4	NA	TRBD2	TRBJ2-4	TGTGCCAGCAGTGTGGGGACTACCAGACAGCAGTACTTC	CASSVGTTRQQYF
TRBV6-6	NA	TRBD1	TRBJ2-1	TGTGCCAGCAGGACACGAGCGAGGGGGCAGTACAATGAGCAGTTCTTC	CASRTRARGQYNEQFF
TRBV7-9	NA	TRBD1	TRBJ2-7	TGTGCCAGCAGCGCACCAGGGACAGGGGGACACGAGCAGTACTTC	CASSAPGTGGHEQYF
TRBV6-2/TRBV6-3	NA	NA	TRBJ2-7	TGTGCCAGCAGTTACTTCGGGGAGACCTACGAGCAGTACTTC	CASSYFGETYEQYF
TRBV7-9	NA	TRBD1	TRBJ2-3	TGTGCCAGCAGCCCTTACTTTACAGGGGGCGCGACAGATACGCAGTATTTT	CASSPYFTGGATDTQYF
TRBV4-2	few	NA	TRBJ2-4	TGTGCCAGCAGCCAAGACGCCTGGGGGAACATTCAGTACTTC	CASSQDAWGNIQYF
TRBV4-2	few	NA	TRBJ2-3	TGTGCCAGCAGCCGGAATACTAACGGGCCTGGATCAGTTTTCACAGATACGCAGTATTTT	CASSRNTNGPGSVFTDTQYF
TRBV7-2	NA	NA	TRBJ1-1	TGTGCCAGCAGCTTTCGTACGTCCGGCACTGAAGCTTTCTTT	CASSFRTSGTEAFF
TRBV6-1	NA	NA	TRBJ1-1	TGTGCCAGCAGTGAACAGCAGGGGAGAACGGAAGCTTTCTTT	CASSEQQGRTEAFF
TRBV5-4	NA	NA	TRBJ1-6	TGTGCCAGCAGCTTTCGGGAGTTCTATTCACCCCTCCACTTT	CASSFREFYSPLHF
TRBV28	many	TRBD1	TRBJ2-7	TGTGCCAGCAGTTTACCGGGACAGGGTTTCTACGAGCAGTACTTC	CASSLPGQGFYEQYF
TRBV4-1	NA	NA	TRBJ2-1	TGCGCCAGCAGCCAAGAGGGGAGCTCCTACAATGAGCAGTTCTTC	CASSQEGSSYNEQFF
TRBV21-1	few	NA	TRBJ2-3	TGTGCCAGCAGCAAAGTTCGCGGACTAGCGGGGGAGCGCACAGATACGCAGTATTTT	CASSKVRGLAGERTDTQYF
TRBV7-8	NA	NA	TRBJ1-1	TGTGCCAGCAGCTTAGCTTCGGCAGGGCAAACTGAAGCTTTCTTT	CASSLASAGQTEAFF
TRBV7-2	NA	NA	TRBJ2-7	TGTGCCAGCAGCTTAAACAGGGGAGGCTACGAGCAGTACTTC	CASSLNRGGYEQYF
TRBV3-1	few	TRBD1	TRBJ1-4	TGTGCCAGCAGTGAGGGGGCGCACCGTGAAAAACTGTTTTTT	CASSEGAHREKLFF
TRBV7-3	NA	NA	TRBJ2-2	TGTGCCAGCAGCCCCACCGGGACACTCACCGGGGAGCTGTTTTTT	CASSPTGTLTGELFF
TRBV20-1	NA	NA	TRBJ2-1	TGCAGTGCTAGAGTACCTAGCTCCTACAATGAGCAGTTCTTC	CSARVPSSYNEQFF